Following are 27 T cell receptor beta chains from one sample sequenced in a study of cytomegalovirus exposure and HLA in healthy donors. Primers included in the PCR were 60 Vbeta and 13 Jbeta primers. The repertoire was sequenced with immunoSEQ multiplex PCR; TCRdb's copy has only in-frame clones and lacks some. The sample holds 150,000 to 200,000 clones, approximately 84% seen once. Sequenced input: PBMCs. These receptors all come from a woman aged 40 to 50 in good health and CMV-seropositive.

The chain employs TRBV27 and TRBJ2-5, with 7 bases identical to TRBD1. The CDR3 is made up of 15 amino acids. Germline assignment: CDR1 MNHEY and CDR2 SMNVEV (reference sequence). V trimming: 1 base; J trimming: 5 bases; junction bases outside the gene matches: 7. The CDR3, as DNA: TGTGCCAGCAGTTTATTCGGGACAGTCTCGGAGACCCAGTACTTC. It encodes CASSLFGTVSETQYF.

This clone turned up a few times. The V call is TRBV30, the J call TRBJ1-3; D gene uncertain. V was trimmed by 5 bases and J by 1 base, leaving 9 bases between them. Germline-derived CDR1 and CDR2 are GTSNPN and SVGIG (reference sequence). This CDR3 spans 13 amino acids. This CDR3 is CAWAEFSGNTIYF. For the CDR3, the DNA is TGTGCCTGGGCTGAGTTTTCTGGAAACACCATATATTTT.

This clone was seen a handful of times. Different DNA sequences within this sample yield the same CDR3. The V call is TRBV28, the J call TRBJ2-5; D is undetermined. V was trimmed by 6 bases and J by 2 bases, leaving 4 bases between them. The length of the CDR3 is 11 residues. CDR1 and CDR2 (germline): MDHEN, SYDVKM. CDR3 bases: TGTGCCAGCAGGCTACAAGAGACCCAGTACTTC. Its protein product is CASRLQETQYF. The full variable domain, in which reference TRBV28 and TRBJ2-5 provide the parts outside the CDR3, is DVKVTQSSRYLVKRTGEKVFLECVQDMDHENMFWYRQDPGLGLRLIYFSYDVKMKEKGDIPEGYSVSREKKERFSLILESASTNQTSMYLCASRLQETQYFGPGTRLLVL.

As DNA, the CDR3 is TGTGCCAGCACCCAGACAGCCCTAGGTTGGTCCCAGCATTTT. Translating it yields CASTQTALGWSQHF. V and J are TRBV6-6 and TRBJ1-5; TRBD1 is a possible D gene (5 bases). V was shortened by 7 bases and J by 11 bases, with 21 bases between the two germline ends. The CDR3 extends over 14 amino acids. Looked up from germline, CDR1 is MNHNY and CDR2 is SVGAGI (reference sequence).

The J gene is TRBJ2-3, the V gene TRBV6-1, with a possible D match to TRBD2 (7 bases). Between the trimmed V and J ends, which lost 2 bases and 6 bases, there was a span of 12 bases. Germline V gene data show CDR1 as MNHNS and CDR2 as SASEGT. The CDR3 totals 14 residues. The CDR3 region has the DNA TGTGCCAGCAGTGAAAGGGGGGGCCTGGATACGCAGTATTTT. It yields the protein CASSERGGLDTQYF.

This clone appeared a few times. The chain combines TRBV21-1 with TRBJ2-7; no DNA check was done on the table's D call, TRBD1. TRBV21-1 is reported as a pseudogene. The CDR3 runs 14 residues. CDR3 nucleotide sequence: TGTGCCAGCAGCGGGACAGGGAGGATGTACGAGCAGTACTTC. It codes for CASSGTGRMYEQYF.

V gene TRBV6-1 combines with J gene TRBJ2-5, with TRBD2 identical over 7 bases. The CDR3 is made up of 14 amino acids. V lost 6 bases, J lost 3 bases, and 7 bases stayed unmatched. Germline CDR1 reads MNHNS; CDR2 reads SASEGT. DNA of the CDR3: TGTGCCAGCAGCCCCCTGGGGGGGAAAGAGACCCAGTACTTC. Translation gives CASSPLGGKETQYF.

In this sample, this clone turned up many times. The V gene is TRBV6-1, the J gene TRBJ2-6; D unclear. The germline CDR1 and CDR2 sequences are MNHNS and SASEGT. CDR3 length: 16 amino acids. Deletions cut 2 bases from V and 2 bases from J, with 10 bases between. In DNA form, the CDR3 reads TGTGCCAGCAGTGAACCGTCGGGTACTGGGGCCAACGTCCTGACTTTC. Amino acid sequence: CASSEPSGTGANVLTF.

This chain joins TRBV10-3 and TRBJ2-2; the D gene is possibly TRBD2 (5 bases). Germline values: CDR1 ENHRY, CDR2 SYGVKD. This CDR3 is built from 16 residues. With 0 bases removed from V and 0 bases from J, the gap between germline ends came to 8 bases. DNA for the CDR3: TGTGCCATCAGTGAGTCCAGCGGAACGAACACCGGGGAGCTGTTTTTT. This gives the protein CAISESSGTNTGELFF.

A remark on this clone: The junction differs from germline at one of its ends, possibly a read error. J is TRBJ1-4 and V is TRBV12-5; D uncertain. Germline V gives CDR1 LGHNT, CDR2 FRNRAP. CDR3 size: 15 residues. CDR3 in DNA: TGTGCTAGTGGTTTGGTATGGACGGGAAATGAAAACCTGTTTTTT. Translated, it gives CASGLVWTGNENLFF. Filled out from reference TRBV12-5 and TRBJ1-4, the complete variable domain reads DARVTQTPRHKVTEMGQEVTMRCQPILGHNTVFWYRQTMMQGLELLAYFRNRAPLDDSGMPKDRFSAEMPDATLATLKIQPSEPRDSAVYFCASGLVWTGNENLFFGSGTQLSVL.

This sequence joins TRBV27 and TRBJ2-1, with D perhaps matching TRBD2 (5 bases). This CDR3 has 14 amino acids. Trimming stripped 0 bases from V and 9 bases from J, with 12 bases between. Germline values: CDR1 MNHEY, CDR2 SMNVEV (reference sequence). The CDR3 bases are TGTGCCAGCAGTTTATCATCAGCGGCGAGTGAGCAGTTCTTC. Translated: CASSLSSAASEQFF.

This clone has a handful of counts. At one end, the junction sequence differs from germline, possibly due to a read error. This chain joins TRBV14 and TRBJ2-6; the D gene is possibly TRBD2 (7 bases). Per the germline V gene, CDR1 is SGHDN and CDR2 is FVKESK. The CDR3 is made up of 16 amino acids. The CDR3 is CASSQRAGPGANGLTF. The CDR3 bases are TGTGCCAGCAGCCAGCGAGCGGGGCCGGGGGCCAACGGCCTGACTTTC.

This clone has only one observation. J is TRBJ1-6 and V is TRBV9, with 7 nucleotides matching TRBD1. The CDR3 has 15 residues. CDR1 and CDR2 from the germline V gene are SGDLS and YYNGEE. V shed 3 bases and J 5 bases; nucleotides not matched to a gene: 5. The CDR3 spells CASSARQGDNSPLHF. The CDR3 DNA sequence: TGTGCCAGCAGCGCCAGACAGGGTGATAATTCACCCCTCCACTTT.

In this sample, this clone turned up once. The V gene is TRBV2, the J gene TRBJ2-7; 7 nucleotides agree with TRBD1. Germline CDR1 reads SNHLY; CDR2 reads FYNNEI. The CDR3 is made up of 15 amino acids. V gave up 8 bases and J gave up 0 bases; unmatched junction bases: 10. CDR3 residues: CASALDRASSYEQYF. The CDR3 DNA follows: TGTGCCAGCGCCCTCGACAGGGCAAGCTCCTACGAGCAGTACTTC.

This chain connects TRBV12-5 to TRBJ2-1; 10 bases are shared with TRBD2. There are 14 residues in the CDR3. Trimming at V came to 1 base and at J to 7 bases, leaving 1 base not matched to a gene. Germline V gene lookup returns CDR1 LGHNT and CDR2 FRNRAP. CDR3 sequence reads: CASGLGTSGNEQFF. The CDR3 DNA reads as TGTGCTAGTGGTTTGGGGACTAGCGGAAATGAGCAGTTCTTC. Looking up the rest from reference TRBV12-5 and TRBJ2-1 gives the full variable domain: DARVTQTPRHKVTEMGQEVTMRCQPILGHNTVFWYRQTMMQGLELLAYFRNRAPLDDSGMPKDRFSAEMPDATLATLKIQPSEPRDSAVYFCASGLGTSGNEQFFGPGTRLTVL.

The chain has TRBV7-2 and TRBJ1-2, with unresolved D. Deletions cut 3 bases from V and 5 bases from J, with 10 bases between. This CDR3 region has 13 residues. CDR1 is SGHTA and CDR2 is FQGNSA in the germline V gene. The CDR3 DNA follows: TGTGCCAGCAGCTTGTACCGGGGATATGGCTACACCTTC. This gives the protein CASSLYRGYGYTF.

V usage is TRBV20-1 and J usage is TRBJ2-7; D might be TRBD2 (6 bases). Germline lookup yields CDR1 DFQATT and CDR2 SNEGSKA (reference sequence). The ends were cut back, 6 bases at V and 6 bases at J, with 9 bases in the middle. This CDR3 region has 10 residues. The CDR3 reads CSAGRLEQYF. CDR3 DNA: TGCAGTGCAGGGAGGCTCGAGCAGTACTTC.

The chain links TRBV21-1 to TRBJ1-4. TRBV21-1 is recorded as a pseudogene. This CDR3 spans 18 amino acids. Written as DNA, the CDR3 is TGTGCCAGCAGCAAAGGGGTCGGAGGGGAAGGGGTCGATGAAAAACTGTTTTTT. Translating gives CASSKGVGGEGVDEKLFF.

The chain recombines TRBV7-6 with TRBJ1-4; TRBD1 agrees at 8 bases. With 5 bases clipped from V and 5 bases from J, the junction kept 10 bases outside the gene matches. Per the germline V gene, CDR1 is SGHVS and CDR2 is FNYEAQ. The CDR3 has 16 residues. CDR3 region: CASSPNRQGSNEKLFF. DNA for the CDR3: TGTGCCAGCAGCCCTAATAGACAGGGGTCAAATGAAAAACTGTTTTTT.

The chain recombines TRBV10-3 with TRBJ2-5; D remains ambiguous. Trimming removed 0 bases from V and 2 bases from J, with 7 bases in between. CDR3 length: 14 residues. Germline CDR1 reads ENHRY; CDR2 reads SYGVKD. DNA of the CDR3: TGTGCCATCAGTGAGTCTTCCAGTCAAGAGACCCAGTACTTC. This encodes CAISESSSQETQYF.

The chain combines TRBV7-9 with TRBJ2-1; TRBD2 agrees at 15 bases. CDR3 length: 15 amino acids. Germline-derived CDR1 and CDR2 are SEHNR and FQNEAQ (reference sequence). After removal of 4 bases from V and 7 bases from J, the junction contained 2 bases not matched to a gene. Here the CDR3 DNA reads TGTGCCAGCAGCTCCGGGACTAGCGGGAGGAATGAGCAGTTCTTC. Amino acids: CASSSGTSGRNEQFF.

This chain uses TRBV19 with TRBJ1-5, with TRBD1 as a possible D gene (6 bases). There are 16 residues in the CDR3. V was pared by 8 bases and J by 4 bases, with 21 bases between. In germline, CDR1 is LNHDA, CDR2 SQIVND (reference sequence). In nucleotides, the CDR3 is TGTGCCAGTGAAACGACAGGACCATCTGTAAATCAGCCCCAGCATTTT. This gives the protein CASETTGPSVNQPQHF.

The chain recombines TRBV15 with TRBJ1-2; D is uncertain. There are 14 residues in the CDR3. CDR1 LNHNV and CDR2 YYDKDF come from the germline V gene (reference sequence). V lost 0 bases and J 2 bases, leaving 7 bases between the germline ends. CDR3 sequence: CATSRDFMNYGYTF. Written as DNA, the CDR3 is TGTGCCACCAGCAGAGATTTTATGAACTATGGCTACACCTTC. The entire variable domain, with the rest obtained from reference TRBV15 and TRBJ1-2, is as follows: DAMVIQNPRYQVTQFGKPVTLSCSQTLNHNVMYWYQQKSSQAPKLLFHYYDKDFNNEADTPDNFQSRRPNTSFCFLDIRSPGLGDTAMYLCATSRDFMNYGYTFGSGTRLTVV.

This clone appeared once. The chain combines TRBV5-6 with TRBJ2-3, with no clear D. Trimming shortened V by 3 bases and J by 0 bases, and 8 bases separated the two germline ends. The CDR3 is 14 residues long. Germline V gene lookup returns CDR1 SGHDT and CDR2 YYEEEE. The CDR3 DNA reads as TGTGCCAGCAGCTCCGGCGGCAGCACAGATACGCAGTATTTT. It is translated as CASSSGGSTDTQYF.

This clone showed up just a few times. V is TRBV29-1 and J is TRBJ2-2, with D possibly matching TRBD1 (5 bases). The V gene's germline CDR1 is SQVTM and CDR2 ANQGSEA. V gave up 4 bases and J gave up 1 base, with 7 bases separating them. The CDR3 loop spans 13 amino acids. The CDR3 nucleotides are TGCAGCGTTGGACAGAAGAACACCGGGGAGCTGTTTTTT. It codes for CSVGQKNTGELFF.

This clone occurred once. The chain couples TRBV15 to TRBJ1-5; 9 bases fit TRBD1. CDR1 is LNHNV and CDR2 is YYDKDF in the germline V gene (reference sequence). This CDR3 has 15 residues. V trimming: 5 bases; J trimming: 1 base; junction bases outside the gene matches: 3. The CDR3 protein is CATSRDRVSNQPQHF. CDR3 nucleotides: TGTGCCACCAGCCGGGACAGGGTCAGCAATCAGCCCCAGCATTTT.

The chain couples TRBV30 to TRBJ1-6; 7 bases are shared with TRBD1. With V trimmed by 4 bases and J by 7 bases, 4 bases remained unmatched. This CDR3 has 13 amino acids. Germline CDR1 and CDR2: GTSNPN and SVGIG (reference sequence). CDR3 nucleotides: TGTGCCTGGAATAGGGGGCCGAATTCACCCCTCCACTTT. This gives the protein CAWNRGPNSPLHF.